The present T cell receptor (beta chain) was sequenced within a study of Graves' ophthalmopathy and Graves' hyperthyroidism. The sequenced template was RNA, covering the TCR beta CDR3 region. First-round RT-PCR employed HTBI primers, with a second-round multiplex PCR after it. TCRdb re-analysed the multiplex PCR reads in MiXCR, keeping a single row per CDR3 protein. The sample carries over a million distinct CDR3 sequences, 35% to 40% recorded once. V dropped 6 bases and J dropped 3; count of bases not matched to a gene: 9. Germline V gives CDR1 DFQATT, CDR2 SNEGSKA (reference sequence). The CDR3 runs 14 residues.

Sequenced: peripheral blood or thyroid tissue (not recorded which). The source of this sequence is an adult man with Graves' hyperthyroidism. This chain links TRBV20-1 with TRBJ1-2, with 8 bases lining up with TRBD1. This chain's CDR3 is CSAQRQGNDYGYTF. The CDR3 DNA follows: TGCAGTGCGCAAAGACAGGGGAATGACTATGGCTACACCTTC.